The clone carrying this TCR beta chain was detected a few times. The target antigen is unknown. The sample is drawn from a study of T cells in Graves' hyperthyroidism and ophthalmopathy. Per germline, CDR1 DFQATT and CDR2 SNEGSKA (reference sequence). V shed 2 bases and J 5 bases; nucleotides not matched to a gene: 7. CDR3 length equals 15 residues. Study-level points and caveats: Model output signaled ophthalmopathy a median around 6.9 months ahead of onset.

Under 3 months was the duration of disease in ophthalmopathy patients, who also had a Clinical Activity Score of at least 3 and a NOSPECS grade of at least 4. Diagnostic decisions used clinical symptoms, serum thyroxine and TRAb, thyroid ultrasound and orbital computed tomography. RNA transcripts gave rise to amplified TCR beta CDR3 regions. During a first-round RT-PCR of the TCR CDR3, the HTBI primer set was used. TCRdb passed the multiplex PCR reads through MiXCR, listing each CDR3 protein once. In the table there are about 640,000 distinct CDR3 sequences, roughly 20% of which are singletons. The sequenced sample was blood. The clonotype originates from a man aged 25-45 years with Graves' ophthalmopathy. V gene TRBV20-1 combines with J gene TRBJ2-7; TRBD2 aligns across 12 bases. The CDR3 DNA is TGCAGTGCTAGACCGACTAGCGGGAGTTTCGACGAGCAGTACTTC. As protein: CSARPTSGSFDEQYF.